This T cell receptor beta chain was profiled in a study of control samples from healthy donors and cancer patients. The CDR3 covers 15 residues. V was pared by 5 bases and J by 3 bases, with 10 bases of the junction left unmatched. Germline V gene lookup returns CDR1 MNHEY and CDR2 SMNVEV (reference sequence). Sequencing used immunoSEQ multiplex PCR; TCRdb keeps in-frame clones, though not all of them. The table has 150,000 to 200,000 clones, around 88% seen once; the top ten hold roughly 5%. The source material was blood. The chain couples TRBV27 to TRBJ2-7; 7 nucleotides match TRBD1. This clonotype was obtained from a woman in her 30s in good health. CDR3 sequence: CASSPRQGLGYEQYF. The CDR3 bases are TGTGCCAGCAGTCCCCGACAGGGTTTGGGCTACGAGCAGTACTTC.